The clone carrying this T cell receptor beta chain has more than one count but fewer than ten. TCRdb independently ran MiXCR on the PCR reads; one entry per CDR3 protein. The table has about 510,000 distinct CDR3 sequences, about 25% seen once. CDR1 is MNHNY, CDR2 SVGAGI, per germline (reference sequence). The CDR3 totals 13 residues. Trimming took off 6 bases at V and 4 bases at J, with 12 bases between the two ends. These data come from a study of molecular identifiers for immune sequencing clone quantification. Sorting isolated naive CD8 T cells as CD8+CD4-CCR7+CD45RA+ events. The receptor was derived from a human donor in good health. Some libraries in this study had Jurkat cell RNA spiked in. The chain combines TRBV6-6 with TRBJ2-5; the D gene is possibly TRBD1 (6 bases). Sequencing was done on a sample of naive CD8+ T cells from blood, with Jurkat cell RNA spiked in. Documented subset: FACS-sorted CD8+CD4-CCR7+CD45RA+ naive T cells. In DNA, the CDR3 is TGTGCCAGCAGCCGGAGGACAGCAGAGACCCAGTACTTC. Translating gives CASSRRTAETQYF.